The next 21 T cell receptor beta chains were all read from a single sample in a study of blood T cell repertoires in COVID-19. This table comes from immunoSEQ multiplex PCR, and its TCRdb copy is limited to in-frame clones, with some not included. The table includes around 140,000 clones, about 87% detected once. The source material was peripheral blood. The source is a human donor with COVID-19, enrolled during active disease. The donor label of this sample is uncertain.

The chain is built from TRBV4-1 and TRBJ2-7; D is perhaps TRBD2 (6 bases). Germline V lookup: CDR1 MGHRA, CDR2 YSYEKL. Trimming pared 3 bases from V and 2 bases from J, leaving 17 bases between. The CDR3 contains 16 residues. CDR3 sequence: CASSHPTGVQTYEQYF. Written as DNA, the CDR3 is TGCGCCAGCAGCCACCCTACGGGGGTCCAGACCTACGAGCAGTACTTC.

A note on this clone: The junction and the germline gene differ at one end; a read error may be behind it. The chain is built from TRBV11-2 and TRBJ2-1; weak D call: TRBD2 (6 bases). The CDR3 contains 13 residues. Germline V CDR1 and CDR2: SGHAT, FQNNGV. CDR3 nucleotides: TGTGCCAGCAGGTTAGCGGTTTCCAATGAGCAGTTCTTC. Translation gives CASRLAVSNEQFF.

This chain joins TRBV29-1 and TRBJ1-5, with TRBD1 matching over 7 bases. The CDR3 loop spans 13 amino acids. Germline V gives CDR1 SQVTM, CDR2 ANQGSEA. Trimming removed 5 bases from V and 3 bases from J; junction bases left unmatched: 4. The CDR3, as DNA: TGCAGCGTTCAGACAGGGTACAATCAGCCCCAGCATTTT. This codes for CSVQTGYNQPQHF.

V usage is TRBV30 and J usage is TRBJ1-4, with D perhaps matching TRBD1 (6 bases). The CDR3 totals 18 residues. Between the trimmed V and J ends, which lost 0 bases and 5 bases, there was a span of 22 bases. From germline, CDR1 is GTSNPN and CDR2 SVGIG (reference sequence). CDR3 amino acids: CAWSVGGGRRLGNEKLFF. CDR3 coding DNA: TGTGCCTGGAGTGTAGGGGGGGGGAGGAGACTTGGAAATGAAAAACTGTTTTTT.

The CDR3 sequence: CASSQGAYEQYF. In nucleotides, the CDR3 is TGCGCCAGCAGCCAGGGCGCGTACGAGCAGTACTTC. The chain couples TRBV4-1 to TRBJ2-7; D unclear. CDR1 is MGHRA and CDR2 is YSYEKL in the germline V gene. The CDR3 is 12 amino acids. V was trimmed by 3 bases and J by 4 bases, leaving 7 bases between them.

In the case of this clone: A read error may account for a junction end that differs from germline. The chain links TRBV6-6 to TRBJ2-3, with TRBD1 identical over 9 bases. The germline CDR1 and CDR2 sequences are MNHNY and SVGAGI (reference sequence). The CDR3 totals 14 residues. The CDR3 loop is CASTTGGRTATQYF. As DNA, the CDR3 is TGTGCCAGCACGACAGGGGGGCGCACAGCTACGCAGTATTTT.

The V and J genes are TRBV2 and TRBJ1-5; 8 nucleotides match TRBD1. The length of the CDR3 is 19 residues. CDR1 is SNHLY and CDR2 is FYNNEI in the germline V gene. V lost 6 bases and J lost 0; bases outside the gene matches: 16. DNA for the CDR3: TGTGCCAGCAGCCTCCCGAGGACAGGGACATCAGATAGCAATCAGCCCCAGCATTTT. Translation: CASSLPRTGTSDSNQPQHF. The full variable domain, rest sourced from reference TRBV2 and TRBJ1-5, is EPEVTQTPSHQVTQMGQEVILRCVPISNHLYFYWYRQILGQKVEFLVSFYNNEISEKSEIFDDQFSVERPDGSNFTLKIRSTKLEDSAMYFCASSLPRTGTSDSNQPQHFGDGTRLSIL.

This chain links TRBV6-5 with TRBJ2-3, with 9 bases identical to TRBD2. J was trimmed by 7 bases and V by 6 bases; bases with no gene match: 8. This CDR3 spans 14 amino acids. Germline loops: CDR1 MNHEY, CDR2 SVGAGI. The DNA of the CDR3 is TGTGCCAGCAGGCCGGGACTAGCCGCACATACGCAGTATTTT. It is translated as CASRPGLAAHTQYF.

V is TRBV5-1 and J is TRBJ2-1; 12 bases match TRBD2. The CDR3 extends over 15 amino acids. In germline, CDR1 is SGHRS, CDR2 YFSETQ. With V trimmed by 4 bases and J by 3 bases, 2 bases remained unmatched. As DNA, the CDR3 is TGCGCCAGCAGCGCGACTAGCGGGAGCTACAATGAGCAGTTCTTC. Protein product: CASSATSGSYNEQFF. Full variable domain (remainder filled in from reference TRBV5-1 and TRBJ2-1): KAGVTQTPRYLIKTRGQQVTLSCSPISGHRSVSWYQQTPGQGLQFLFEYFSETQRNKGNFPGRFSGRQFSNSRSEMNVSTLELGDSALYLCASSATSGSYNEQFFGPGTRLTVL.

The chain couples TRBV6-1 to TRBJ1-2; D might be TRBD1 (6 bases). The length of the CDR3 is 14 residues. Trimming left V 1 base short and J 4 bases short, with 10 bases between. Germline V gives CDR1 MNHNS, CDR2 SASEGT. This CDR3 reads CASSEGTAPYGYTF. CDR3 DNA sequence: TGTGCCAGCAGTGAAGGGACAGCCCCCTATGGCTACACCTTC.

The rearrangement uses TRBV5-4 and TRBJ1-2; 7 nucleotides line up with TRBD1. This CDR3 comprises 13 residues. CDR1 is SGHNT and CDR2 is YYREEE in the germline V gene (reference sequence). The trim removed 3 bases at V and 8 bases at J, leaving 7 bases unmatched. CDR3 loop: CASSSQTGPGYTF. CDR3 sequence (DNA): TGTGCCAGCAGCTCCCAGACAGGGCCCGGCTACACCTTC.

The rearrangement links TRBV18 to TRBJ1-4; 7 nucleotides match TRBD1. In germline, CDR1 is KGHSH, CDR2 LQKENI. The CDR3 contains 14 residues. V shed 2 bases, J shed 6 bases, and the junction held 3 bases outside the gene matches. CDR3 coding DNA: TGTGCCAGCTCACCAATAACAGGGGATGAAAAACTGTTTTTT. Protein: CASSPITGDEKLFF.

The chain uses TRBV7-9 and TRBJ1-3; D is undetermined. Germline V lookup: CDR1 SEHNR, CDR2 FQNEAQ (reference sequence). This CDR3 has 16 amino acids. Deletions cut 4 bases from V and 0 bases from J, with 13 bases between. The CDR3 coding sequence is TGTGCCAGCAGCTCCTTTTTCGACAACTCTGGAAACACCATATATTTT. Amino acid sequence: CASSSFFDNSGNTIYF. Based on the CDR3 plus reference TRBV7-9 and TRBJ1-3, the full variable domain is DTGVSQNPRHKITKRGQNVTFRCDPISEHNRLYWYRQTLGQGPEFLTYFQNEAQLEKSRLLSDRFSAERPKGSFSTLEIQRTEQGDSAMYLCASSSFFDNSGNTIYFGEGSWLTVV.

The chain recombines TRBV2 with TRBJ2-7; the match to TRBD1 covers 7 bases. V trimming: 6 bases; J trimming: 2 bases; junction bases outside the gene matches: 10. The CDR3 length is 15 residues. The germline CDR1 and CDR2 sequences are SNHLY and FYNNEI. The CDR3 region has the DNA TGTGCCAGCAGCGGCCCGGGACAGACCCCCTACGAGCAGTACTTC. Protein sequence: CASSGPGQTPYEQYF.

About this clone itself: Other DNA variants within this sample encode the same CDR3. The J gene is TRBJ2-1, the V gene TRBV2; D possibly corresponds to TRBD1 (6 bases). The length of the CDR3 is 12 residues. V was trimmed by 3 bases and J by 6 bases, leaving 6 bases between them. Germline V gene sequence: CDR1 SNHLY, CDR2 FYNNEI. The CDR3 protein is CASSDRGNEQFF. CDR3 nucleotide sequence: TGTGCCAGCAGTGACAGGGGCAATGAGCAGTTCTTC. Together with reference TRBV2 and TRBJ2-1, the CDR3 gives the full variable domain: EPEVTQTPSHQVTQMGQEVILRCVPISNHLYFYWYRQILGQKVEFLVSFYNNEISEKSEIFDDQFSVERPDGSNFTLKIRSTKLEDSAMYFCASSDRGNEQFFGPGTRLTVL.

This sequence joins TRBV9 and TRBJ2-7; D is possibly TRBD2 (6 bases). Trimming removed 0 bases at V and 4 bases at J, with 14 bases between. CDR3 length: 15 amino acids. Looked up from germline, CDR1 is SGDLS and CDR2 is YYNGEE. CDR3 amino acids: CASSVDGGMFYEQYF. In nucleotides, the CDR3 is TGTGCCAGCAGCGTAGACGGAGGGATGTTTTACGAGCAGTACTTC.

The chain links TRBV11-3 to TRBJ2-7; a possible D gene is TRBD2 (6 bases). CDR3 length equals 16 residues. Germline assignment: CDR1 SGHNT and CDR2 YENEEA. V was trimmed by 5 bases and J by 3 bases, leaving 20 bases between them. This chain's CDR3 is CASSVRRTGDDYEQYF. The CDR3 nucleotides are TGTGCCAGCAGCGTAAGGAGGACGGGGGATGACTACGAGCAGTACTTC.

The CDR3 region has the DNA TGTGCCAGCAGTTACGATCAGGGCGTCGGGGAGCTGTTTTTT. Its translation is CASSYDQGVGELFF. The rearrangement uses TRBV6-5 and TRBJ2-2; tentative D call: TRBD1 (5 bases). Germline V CDR1 and CDR2: MNHEY, SVGAGI. Trimming cost V 2 bases and J 7 bases, with 11 bases left between them. The CDR3 runs to 14 residues.

The chain is built from TRBV5-1 and TRBJ1-4, with 8 bases fitting TRBD1. Germline V gene sequence: CDR1 SGHRS, CDR2 YFSETQ. The CDR3 totals 14 residues. Trimming removed 2 bases from V and 8 bases from J; junction bases left unmatched: 5. The CDR3 DNA sequence: TGCGCCAGCAGCTTAGGCAGGGGGCGCGAAAAACTGTTTTTT. Its translation is CASSLGRGREKLFF.

The V and J genes are TRBV6-5 and TRBJ2-7; a weak D match, TRBD2 (5 bases). The CDR3 is 14 residues long. V lost 5 bases, J lost 0 bases, and 11 bases lay in between. Germline V lookup: CDR1 MNHEY, CDR2 SVGAGI. The CDR3 nucleotides read TGTGCCAGCAGTACACGGAGGAGCTCCTACGAGCAGTACTTC. It is translated as CASSTRRSSYEQYF.

J is TRBJ1-2 and V is TRBV4-2; TRBD1 agrees at 8 bases. Germline lookup yields CDR1 LGHNA and CDR2 YNFKEQ. The CDR3 length is 18 residues. The ends lost 0 bases at V and 1 base at J; junction bases unmatched: 10. CDR3 residues: CASSQESGQGAVNYGYTF. The CDR3 DNA reads TGTGCCAGCAGCCAAGAATCGGGGCAGGGGGCTGTTAACTATGGCTACACCTTC.